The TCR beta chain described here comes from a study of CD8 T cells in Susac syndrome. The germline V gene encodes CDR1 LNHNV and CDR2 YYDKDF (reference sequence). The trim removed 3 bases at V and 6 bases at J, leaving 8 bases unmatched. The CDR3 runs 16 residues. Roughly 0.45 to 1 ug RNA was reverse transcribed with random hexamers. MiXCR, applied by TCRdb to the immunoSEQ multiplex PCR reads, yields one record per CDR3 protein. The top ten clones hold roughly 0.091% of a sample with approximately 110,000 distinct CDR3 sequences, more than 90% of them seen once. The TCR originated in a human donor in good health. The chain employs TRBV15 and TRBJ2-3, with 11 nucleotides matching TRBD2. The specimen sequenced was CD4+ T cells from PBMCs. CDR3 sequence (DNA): TGTGCCACCAGCAGTACCACTAGCGGGGGTGGGGATACGCAGTATTTT. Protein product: CATSSTTSGGGDTQYF.